This T cell receptor beta chain was recorded in a study of post-analysis software for immune sequencing data. General study points: Batch-mates among the samples co-clustered strongly by F measure.

Every TCR beta cDNA library bore unique molecular identifiers. T cells numbering about 0.85 to 11 million yielded cDNA molecules that totaled roughly 500,000. One entry per CDR3 protein results from TCRdb running MiXCR on the PCR reads. The table has roughly 800,000 distinct CDR3 sequences, 25% to 30% seen once. Concerning this clonotype itself: Its antigen is unknown. A much larger clone is a single base away; this may be a read error.

Material: blood. This TCR was recovered from a girl aged 10 to 17 with multiple sclerosis.

The chain's CDR3 is CSAGTGRETPYF. The CDR3 coding sequence is TGCAGTGCAGGGACAGGGAGAGAGACCCCGTACTTC. The rearrangement joins TRBV20-1 to TRBJ2-7; TRBD1 matches 9 bases. Germline lookup yields CDR1 DFQATT and CDR2 SNEGSKA (reference sequence). The CDR3 covers 12 residues. V trimming: 6 bases; J trimming: 12 bases; junction bases outside the gene matches: 12.